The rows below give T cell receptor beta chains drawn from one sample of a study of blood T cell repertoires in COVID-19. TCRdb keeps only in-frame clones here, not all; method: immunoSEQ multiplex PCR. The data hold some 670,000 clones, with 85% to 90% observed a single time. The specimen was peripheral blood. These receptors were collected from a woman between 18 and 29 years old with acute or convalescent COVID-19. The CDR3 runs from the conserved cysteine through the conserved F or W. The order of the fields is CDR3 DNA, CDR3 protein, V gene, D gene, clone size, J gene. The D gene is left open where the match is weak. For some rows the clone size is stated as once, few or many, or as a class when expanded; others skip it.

TGTGCCAGCAGCTTGGGACTAGCGGGGGCAGATACGCAGTATTTT CASSLGLAGADTQYF TRBV5-5 TRBD2 . TRBJ2-3
TGCGCCAGCAGCTTGGGGAGTGGCTACACCTTC CASSLGSGYTF TRBV5-1 . . TRBJ1-2
TGTGCCAGCAGCTTAGTCGGTGCCCGGGACACGTTTTATGGCTACACCTTC CASSLVGARDTFYGYTF TRBV7-8 . . TRBJ1-2
TGTGCCAGCAGCCGACAGGGTGGGAGCAATGAGCAGTTCTTC CASSRQGGSNEQFF TRBV5-4 TRBD1 few TRBJ2-1
TGTGCCAGCACGGAGACTAGCGAAGAGCAGTACTTC CASTETSEEQYF TRBV2 TRBD2 . TRBJ2-7
TGTGCCAGCTCACCAGCAACCGGACAGGAGAACTATGGCTACACCTTC CASSPATGQENYGYTF TRBV18 TRBD1 . TRBJ1-2
TGTGCCAGCAGTTACGTGGGGGGGGCCGGGAATGAGCAGTTCTTC CASSYVGGAGNEQFF TRBV6-5 . . TRBJ2-1
TGTGCCAGCAGTCGGGACAGGGCTTCGGGGGAGCAGTACTTC CASSRDRASGEQYF TRBV3-1/TRBV3-2 TRBD1 . TRBJ2-7
TGTGCCTGGAGTGTACCCAGGCGAACCCAAGAGACCCAGTACTTC CAWSVPRRTQETQYF TRBV30 . . TRBJ2-5
TGTGCCAGCAGCTTTGGCTCGAGGGACGAGCAGTACTTC CASSFGSRDEQYF TRBV7-9 . once TRBJ2-7
TGTGCCAGCAGTTATTTGGCTAGCGGGGAAGATCAGTTCTTC CASSYLASGEDQFF TRBV6-2/TRBV6-3 TRBD2 once TRBJ2-1
TGTGCCACCAGCAGGGAGACAGGGGAGGCTGAAAAACTGTTTTTT CATSRETGEAEKLFF TRBV15 TRBD1 . TRBJ1-4
TGTGCCATCAGGACAGGGGACACCGGGGAGCTGTTTTTT CAIRTGDTGELFF TRBV10-3 TRBD1 . TRBJ2-2
TGTGCCAGCAGCGTAGCTGAAAGAGGAGGAATTCAGTACTTC CASSVAERGGIQYF TRBV9 . . TRBJ2-4
TGTGCCAGCAGGGGCAGGGCCTCCTACGAGCAGTACTTC CASRGRASYEQYF TRBV6-6 . . TRBJ2-7
TGTGCCAGCAGTGAATATAGCCCAGGGGCTTATGGCTACACCTTC CASSEYSPGAYGYTF TRBV25-1 . few TRBJ1-2
TGCGCCAGCAGCGTTTTACAGGGAAGCGAGCAGTACTTC CASSVLQGSEQYF TRBV5-1 . . TRBJ2-7
TGTGCCAGCAGCGAGACAGGGTACACTGAAGCTTTCTTT CASSETGYTEAFF TRBV6-4 TRBD1 . TRBJ1-1
TGTGCCAGCAGCTTCGGACACCCCTATGGCTACACCTTC CASSFGHPYGYTF TRBV7-6 . . TRBJ1-2
TGTGCCAGCAGCTTAGACGGGGGGCCGTCCTACGAGCAGTACTTC CASSLDGGPSYEQYF TRBV7-9 . . TRBJ2-7
TGCGCCAGCAGCCAAGAGCCAGGGGTAGGCTATGGCTACACCTTC CASSQEPGVGYGYTF TRBV4-1 . . TRBJ1-2
TGTGCCAGCAGTTTCTCCGACAGGGGAAACACCATATATTTT CASSFSDRGNTIYF TRBV27 . few TRBJ1-3
TGTGCCAGCAGCGGAGATAGCTCTGGGGCCAACGTCCTGACTTTC CASSGDSSGANVLTF TRBV9 . . TRBJ2-6
TGTGCCTGGAGTGTAAGGTTAAGTGGGCCCTCCGGCGGAAACACCATATATTTT CAWSVRLSGPSGGNTIYF TRBV30 . once TRBJ1-3
TGTGCCAGCAGTTTGGGGAGCCGGGACATTCAGTACTTC CASSLGSRDIQYF TRBV12-3/TRBV12-4 . . TRBJ2-4
TGTGCCAGCAGCCCCCCCTATGAGCAGTTCTTC CASSPPYEQFF TRBV7-9 . . TRBJ2-1
TGTGCCAGCAGCCTACTAGAGTCGGAGACCCAGTACTTC CASSLLESETQYF TRBV4-2 . . TRBJ2-5
TGTGCCAGCAGTGATTGCAGGGGATACAACCATGAGCAGTTCTTC CASSDCRGYNHEQFF TRBV25-1 . . TRBJ2-1
TGTGCCAGTAGTCCTCCTCGGACAGGGGGACAGCCCCAGCATTTT CASSPPRTGGQPQHF TRBV19 TRBD1 . TRBJ1-5
TGTGCCAGTAGTAAGTCGGGACAGGGGGGAGATACGCAGTATTTT CASSKSGQGGDTQYF TRBV19 TRBD1 . TRBJ2-3
TGTGCCAGTAGTATAGATCTCGAGGATCAGCCCCAGCATTTT CASSIDLEDQPQHF TRBV19 . . TRBJ1-5
TGTGCCAGCAGTGACAGGGTTCTTACTGAAGCTTTCTTT CASSDRVLTEAFF TRBV6-2/TRBV6-3 TRBD1 . TRBJ1-1
TGTGCCAGCAGTTTATGGGCTAGCGGGGGGGCAGATACGCAGTATTTT CASSLWASGGADTQYF TRBV28 TRBD2 . TRBJ2-3
TGTGCCAGTAGTCCTCAACAGCACTCCTACAATGAGCAGTTCTTC CASSPQQHSYNEQFF TRBV19 . . TRBJ2-1
TGTGCCAGCAGCTTAGACAGGGCGGAGACCCAGTACTTC CASSLDRAETQYF TRBV7-8 . . TRBJ2-5
TGTGCCATCAGCCGGGACAGGGCGAATGAAAAACTGTTTTTT CAISRDRANEKLFF TRBV10-3 TRBD1 . TRBJ1-4
TGTGCCTGGAGTGGACTTTGGAGCGGGGGGGCCGAAAACATTCAGTACTTC CAWSGLWSGGAENIQYF TRBV30 TRBD2 once TRBJ2-4
TGTGCCAGCAGCCAAAGGGGCGGGATATCCTACAATGAGCAGTTCTTC CASSQRGGISYNEQFF TRBV3-1/TRBV3-2 . . TRBJ2-1
TGTGCCAGCAGCCAAGGTATGGTAGCGGCCTATGGCTACACCTTC CASSQGMVAAYGYTF TRBV3-1/TRBV3-2 . . TRBJ1-2
TGTGCCAGCAGGGACAGGGGTCTTTACGAGCAGTACTTC CASRDRGLYEQYF TRBV6-5 TRBD1 . TRBJ2-7
TGTGCCAGCAGAACAGGCCTGTATCAGCCCCAGCATTTT CASRTGLYQPQHF TRBV6-6 . . TRBJ1-5
TGTGCCAGCAGTTCCCCACAGGGGACTGCGCCTGAAGCTTTCTTT CASSSPQGTAPEAFF TRBV6-2/TRBV6-3 TRBD1 . TRBJ1-1
TGTGCCAGTAGTCCTCCCGGACAGGGGGTGTCAGGCTATGGCTACACCTTC CASSPPGQGVSGYGYTF TRBV19 TRBD1 few TRBJ1-2
TGTGCCAGCAGCTTAGGGGACAGGGACACTGAAGCTTTCTTT CASSLGDRDTEAFF TRBV11-2 TRBD1 . TRBJ1-1
TGTGCCAGCAGTACTCTCGGGAAGGTGCCCATGGGCTATGGCTACACCTTC CASSTLGKVPMGYGYTF TRBV6-2/TRBV6-3 . once TRBJ1-2
TGTGCCACCAGCACTTGGACAGACATGAACACTGAAGCTTTCTTT CATSTWTDMNTEAFF TRBV15 . . TRBJ1-1
TGTGCCTCTGGGGACAGGGTTTCACCCCTCCACTTT CASGDRVSPLHF TRBV19 TRBD1 . TRBJ1-6
TGTGCCACCTCACCCGGGGGACCTGCGAGGGAGACCCAGTACTTC CATSPGGPARETQYF TRBV24-1 . once TRBJ2-5
TGTGCCAGCAGCCCGGGACAGGGGTTAACTTCTGGGGCCAACGTCCTGACTTTC CASSPGQGLTSGANVLTF TRBV5-5 TRBD1 . TRBJ2-6
TGTGCCAGCAGCCCCCGAGGGGGAGAAGAAAAACTGTTTTTT CASSPRGGEEKLFF TRBV11-3 . . TRBJ1-4
TGTGCCACCAGTGACCAGGGAGGGGGCACTGAAGCTTTCTTT CATSDQGGGTEAFF TRBV24-1 . . TRBJ1-1
TGTGCCAGCAGCCAAGATGGTACAGGGCGGCTTAAAAACAATGAGCAGTTCTTC CASSQDGTGRLKNNEQFF TRBV3-1/TRBV3-2 . . TRBJ2-1
TGTGCCAGCAGCGTGGGACAGAACACCGGGGAGCTGTTTTTT CASSVGQNTGELFF TRBV9 . . TRBJ2-2
TGTGCCAGCTCACCTCAGGCCAGGGCGAACACTGAAGCTTTCTTT CASSPQARANTEAFF TRBV18 . . TRBJ1-1
TGTGCCAGCAGTTTCAAATTCAAGCGCTACGAGCAGTACTTC CASSFKFKRYEQYF TRBV6-5 . . TRBJ2-7
TGTGCCAGCAGCCCTGATAATGGAGGGGTGGATGGCTACACCTTC CASSPDNGGVDGYTF TRBV3-1/TRBV3-2 . . TRBJ1-2
TGTGCCAGCAGTGATGGGGGGGGGCCATGGTTCTTC CASSDGGGPWFF TRBV2 . . TRBJ2-1
TGTGCCAGCAGCCTGGGACTAGCCGGCACAGATACGCAGTATTTT CASSLGLAGTDTQYF TRBV3-1/TRBV3-2 TRBD2 . TRBJ2-3
TGCGCCAGCAGTGAAGGCAGACAGAATGAAAAACTGTTTTTT CASSEGRQNEKLFF TRBV10-2 . . TRBJ1-4